This T cell receptor (beta chain) was documented in a study of CD8+ T cells in alopecia areata. On this clone itself: The antigen remains unidentified.

Isolated RNA was reverse transcribed into cDNA used as the sequencing template. Method: immunoSEQ multiplex PCR; TCRdb's copy keeps in-frame clones and lacks some. The table includes about 190,000 clones, about three fifths detected once. The study's findings and limits: Given one nonresponder, whether baseline CD8+ expansion relates to response remains uncertain.

Between the trimmed V and J ends, which lost 5 bases and 1 base, there was a span of 8 bases. Germline V gene data show CDR1 as GTSNPN and CDR2 as SVGIG (reference sequence). The CDR3 contains 12 residues. Sample treatment: oral pan-JAK inhibitor, 5-10 mg twice daily. Alopecia areata patients gave lesional scalp punch biopsies and peripheral blood samples. This TCR derives from a human donor with alopecia areata. The source material was CD4+ T cells sorted from blood, sampled at week 4, from a patient treated with tofacitinib. The rearrangement links TRBV30 to TRBJ2-5; D ambiguous. The CDR3 DNA reads TGTGCCTGGCGCGTCGCCCAAGAGACCCAGTACTTC. Protein: CAWRVAQETQYF.